The 20 T cell receptor beta chains in this list originate from one sample, sequenced in a study of shared clonotypes between healthy human individuals. Clones were read by immunoSEQ multiplex PCR, and TCRdb kept only the in-frame ones, dropping some. The data show hundreds of thousands of clones, around 75% seen once. The sample comprised PBMCs. The receptors were gathered from a woman between 40 and 50 years old in good health. Some clones in this sample may be carry-over from other donors' samples.

The rearrangement links TRBV7-9 to TRBJ2-7; D is uncertain. The germline gives CDR1 SEHNR, CDR2 FQNEAQ (reference sequence). CDR3 length equals 15 residues. V dropped 5 bases and J dropped 4 bases, with 18 bases sitting between them. The CDR3 reads CASSHPRGRAYEQYF. The CDR3 DNA reads as TGTGCCAGCAGCCACCCCCGTGGTAGAGCGTACGAGCAGTACTTC.

Only one count was recorded for this clone. This sequence joins TRBV7-2 and TRBJ2-7; 12 bases match TRBD1. The V gene end was trimmed by 5 bases and the J gene end by 5 bases; junction bases not matched to a gene: 10. From germline, CDR1 is SGHTA and CDR2 FQGNSA. The CDR3 has 16 amino acids. The CDR3 sequence is CASSKTRGQGADEQYF. The CDR3, as DNA: TGTGCCAGCAGCAAAACTAGGGGACAGGGGGCGGACGAGCAGTACTTC.

Concerning this clone itself: A much larger clone lies a single base off, so this may be a read error. The DNA for the CDR3 is TGCGCCAGCAGCTTGGCCAGCTCCTACGAGCAGTACTTC. The encoded protein is CASSLASSYEQYF. The chain uses TRBV5-1 and TRBJ2-7, with unresolved D. With 0 bases removed from V and 0 bases from J, the gap between germline ends came to 4 bases. This CDR3 spans 13 amino acids. The germline V gene has CDR1 SGHRS and CDR2 YFSETQ.

Comment on this clone: A read error may account for a junction end that differs from germline. The J gene is TRBJ2-1, the V gene TRBV7-9, with D unresolved. The CDR3 covers 14 residues. The germline CDR1 and CDR2 sequences are SEHNR and FQNEAQ (reference sequence). CDR3 loop: CASSYEQSYENGVF. In DNA form, the CDR3 reads TGTGCCAGCAGCTACGAACAATCCTATGAGAATGGGGTCTTC.

The rearrangement uses TRBV9 and TRBJ1-2, with D tentatively TRBD1 (5 bases). V shed 3 bases and J shed 0 bases, with 12 bases lying between them. The germline V gene encodes CDR1 SGDLS and CDR2 YYNGEE. CDR3 length: 15 residues. The CDR3 coding sequence is TGTGCCAGCAGCGCTCAGGGTGAGGCTAACTATGGCTACACCTTC. Translating it yields CASSAQGEANYGYTF. The full variable domain, its missing parts supplied by reference TRBV9 and TRBJ1-2, is DSGVTQTPKHLITATGQRVTLRCSPRSGDLSVYWYQQSLDQGLQFLIQYYNGEERAKGNILERFSAQQFPDLHSELNLSSLELGDSALYFCASSAQGEANYGYTFGSGTRLTVV.

The J gene is TRBJ2-7, the V gene TRBV4-3; D call uncertain. Trimming stripped 4 bases from V and 2 bases from J, with 15 bases between. Germline lookup yields CDR1 LGHNA and CDR2 YSLEER. This CDR3 contains 15 residues. The CDR3 DNA reads TGCGCCAGCAGCCCCCAAGTGACGGACCCCTACGAGCAGTACTTC. Residues: CASSPQVTDPYEQYF.

This rearrangement joins TRBV19 to TRBJ1-1; TRBD1 might be the D (5 bases). Looked up from germline, CDR1 is LNHDA and CDR2 is SQIVND (reference sequence). V dropped 6 bases and J dropped 4 bases, with 15 bases sitting between them. This CDR3 contains 14 residues. The CDR3 bases are TGTGCCAGTAGGGAGGACATTGATGGCACTGAAGCTTTCTTT. Translation gives CASREDIDGTEAFF.

The chain has TRBV27 and TRBJ2-7; tentatively, D is TRBD1 (5 bases). V was trimmed by 7 bases and J by 6 bases, leaving 19 bases between them. The germline gives CDR1 MNHEY, CDR2 SMNVEV (reference sequence). The CDR3 consists of 14 residues. CDR3 sequence: CASTLRQGSLEQYF. CDR3 nucleotides: TGTGCCAGCACCCTCCGGCAGGGTAGTCTCGAGCAGTACTTC.

Note on this clone: This CDR3 is also generated by other DNA sequences in the sample. This chain joins TRBV9 and TRBJ1-2; D remains ambiguous. The CDR3 totals 13 residues. The V end lost 0 bases, the J end lost 3 bases, and 6 bases lay between the germline ends. The germline V gene encodes CDR1 SGDLS and CDR2 YYNGEE. CDR3 nucleotide sequence: TGTGCCAGCAGCGTAGGGACGGACTATGGCTACACCTTC. Its translation is CASSVGTDYGYTF.

This rearrangement joins TRBV6-1 to TRBJ1-5, with TRBD1 as a possible D gene (6 bases). The germline V gene encodes CDR1 MNHNS and CDR2 SASEGT. The CDR3 loop spans 14 amino acids. V lost 0 bases and J lost 6, with 9 bases in between. CDR3 bases: TGTGCCAGCAGTGAAGCGTCAGGGGTTCAGCCCCAGCATTTT. Translation gives CASSEASGVQPQHF.

This clone was seen just once. The V and J genes are TRBV19 and TRBJ2-7, with 12 bases lining up with TRBD2. Germline CDR1 reads LNHDA; CDR2 reads SQIVND (reference sequence). This CDR3 is built from 16 residues. Trimming cost V 5 bases and J 6 bases; bases outside gene matches: 11. The CDR3 DNA follows: TGTGCCAGTAGTCCCCAGACTAGCGGGAGAATCGCCGAGCAGTACTTC. This translates into CASSPQTSGRIAEQYF.

This clone has a handful of counts. The chain couples TRBV27 to TRBJ2-7; TRBD2 matches at 7 bases. Germline V gene lookup returns CDR1 MNHEY and CDR2 SMNVEV (reference sequence). J gave up 3 bases and V 6 bases, and 8 bases lay outside the gene matches. The CDR3 runs 14 residues. In nucleotides, the CDR3 is TGTGCCAGCAGCCTCTCGGGACTATTCTACGAGCAGTACTTC. Amino acid sequence: CASSLSGLFYEQYF.

The chain recombines TRBV9 with TRBJ2-2; TRBD1 or TRBD2 may be the D gene (7 bases each). The V end was cut by 10 bases, the J end by 4 bases, with 20 bases between. In germline, CDR1 is SGDLS, CDR2 YYNGEE. The CDR3 is made up of 15 amino acids. The CDR3 loop is CAGHGGTASTGELFF. Written as DNA, the CDR3 is TGTGCCGGTCACGGGGGGACAGCTTCCACCGGGGAGCTGTTTTTT.

With regard to this clone: It differs at one base from a far larger clone, so likely a read error. Other nucleotide sequences in the sample specify the same CDR3. The rearrangement uses TRBV7-9 and TRBJ2-2; D gene ambiguous. From germline, CDR1 is SEHNR and CDR2 FQNEAQ (reference sequence). This CDR3 is 13 amino acids long. With 4 bases removed from V and 2 bases from J, the gap between germline ends came to 5 bases. In DNA, the CDR3 is TGTGCCAGCAGCTCTACAAACACCGGGGAGCTGTTTTTT. This sequence encodes CASSSTNTGELFF.

The chain links TRBV19 to TRBJ2-7, with a possible D match to TRBD2 (6 bases). CDR3 size: 14 residues. Trimming left V 6 bases short and J 6 bases short, with 18 bases between. In germline, CDR1 is LNHDA, CDR2 SQIVND (reference sequence). The CDR3 coding sequence is TGTGCCAGTAGACCTCTGGGAGGTTCTTCCGAGCAGTACTTC. This encodes CASRPLGGSSEQYF.

This chain joins TRBV28 and TRBJ2-1, with TRBD2 matching over 11 bases. This CDR3 comprises 17 residues. J was trimmed by 2 bases and V by 6 bases; bases with no gene match: 9. Germline V CDR1 and CDR2: MDHEN, SYDVKM. This CDR3 is CASRKPGLAEAYNEQFF. The CDR3 bases are TGTGCCAGCAGAAAGCCGGGACTAGCGGAGGCCTACAATGAGCAGTTCTTC.

This clone showed up just a few times. This sequence joins TRBV19 and TRBJ1-1; tentative D call: TRBD1 (6 bases). V dropped 1 base and J dropped 5 bases, with 17 bases sitting between them. The CDR3 runs to 16 residues. Germline CDR1 and CDR2: LNHDA and SQIVND (reference sequence). Here the CDR3 reads CASSIVTGFIATEAFF. CDR3 DNA sequence: TGTGCCAGTAGTATAGTAACAGGGTTTATTGCGACTGAAGCTTTCTTT. The variable domain in full, completed from reference TRBV19 and TRBJ1-1, reads DGGITQSPKYLFRKEGQNVTLSCEQNLNHDAMYWYRQDPGQGLRLIYYSQIVNDFQKGDIAEGYSVSREKKESFPLTVTSAQKNPTAFYLCASSIVTGFIATEAFFGQGTRLTVV.

This clone has only one observation. This chain joins TRBV28 and TRBJ2-1; no clear D. This CDR3 is built from 12 residues. Trimming left V 2 bases short and J 15 bases short, with 14 bases between. The germline gives CDR1 MDHEN, CDR2 SYDVKM. CDR3 protein: CASSLTPKRPFF. The DNA for the CDR3 is TGTGCCAGCAGTTTAACGCCAAAGCGCCCGTTCTTC.

The chain couples TRBV28 to TRBJ2-5; D is perhaps TRBD1 (7 bases). The germline V gene has CDR1 MDHEN and CDR2 SYDVKM. This CDR3 is built from 16 residues. Trimming took 7 bases from V and 1 from J, leaving 19 bases between them. The CDR3 here is CASTPGAGGLQETQYF. Here the CDR3 DNA reads TGTGCCAGCACCCCCGGGGCAGGGGGACTCCAAGAGACCCAGTACTTC.

This chain connects TRBV18 to TRBJ1-4; TRBD1 is a possible D gene (5 bases). V lost 3 bases and J 0 bases, leaving 8 bases between the germline ends. The CDR3 is 15 amino acids. The germline CDR1 and CDR2 sequences are KGHSH and LQKENI. The CDR3, as DNA: TGTGCCAGCTCACCGGGGCCTACAACTAATGAAAAACTGTTTTTT. This translates into CASSPGPTTNEKLFF. The full variable domain, its missing parts supplied by reference TRBV18 and TRBJ1-4, is NAGVMQNPRHLVRRRGQEARLRCSPMKGHSHVYWYRQLPEEGLKFMVYLQKENIIDESGMPKERFSAEFPKEGPSILRIQQVVRGDSAAYFCASSPGPTTNEKLFFGSGTQLSVL.